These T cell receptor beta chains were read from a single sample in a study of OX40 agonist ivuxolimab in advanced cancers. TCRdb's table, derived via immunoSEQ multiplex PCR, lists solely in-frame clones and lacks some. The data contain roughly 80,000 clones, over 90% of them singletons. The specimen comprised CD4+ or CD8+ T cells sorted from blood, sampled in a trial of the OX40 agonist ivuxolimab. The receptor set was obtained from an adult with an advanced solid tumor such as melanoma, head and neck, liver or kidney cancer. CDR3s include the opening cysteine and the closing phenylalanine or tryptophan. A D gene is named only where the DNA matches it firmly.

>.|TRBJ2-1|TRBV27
CASREPGRSEQFF
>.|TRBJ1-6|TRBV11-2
CASSLVGHSPLHF
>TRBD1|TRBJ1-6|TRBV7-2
CASSRQGASSYNSPLHF
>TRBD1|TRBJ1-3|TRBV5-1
CASSLTAGGGNTIYF
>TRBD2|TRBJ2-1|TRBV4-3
CASSPLGLATNEQFF
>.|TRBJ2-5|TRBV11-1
CASSIQETQYF
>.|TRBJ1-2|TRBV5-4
CASSIQGNYGYTF
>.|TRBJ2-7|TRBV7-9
CASSTTVYEQYF
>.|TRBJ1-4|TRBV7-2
CASSLGQGIEKLFF
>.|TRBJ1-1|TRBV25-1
CASSEAGTSRAFF
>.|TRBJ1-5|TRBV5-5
CASSPGQTYQPQHF
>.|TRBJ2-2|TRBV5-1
CASSLDYSYGRELFF
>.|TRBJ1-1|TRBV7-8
CASSLEGGLMNTEAFF